This T cell receptor beta chain stems from a study of beta chain features in type 1 diabetes (dated by TCRdb to 2016 to 2019). Context from the whole study: Mean age, gender distribution, total cell number and subset yield were not different between patients and healthy donors. Across all samples, fewer than 130 million sorted cells were examined, and cell number per subset correlated strongly with RNA yield. The study compared TCRB repertoires of sorted circulating CD4+ T cell subsets between recently diagnosed type 1 diabetes patients and matched healthy donors. Whereas all 30 or so donors provided naive and central memory subsets, regulatory and stem cell-like memory subsets were isolated from just 8 patients and about 8 healthy donors.

This clone has a handful of counts. Its antigen remains unidentified. Base qualities are missing; no much larger clone stands one base away. The entire isolated RNA was reverse transcribed using the High Capacity cDNA Reverse Transcription Kit, and thus expressed TCRB transcripts were sequenced. Deep immunoSEQ sequencing was applied to naive, central memory and regulatory T cell samples, giving an average of around 3.8 million total reads per sample. Sorted cells were lysed in RLT buffer, and RNA was extracted using DNase-treated RNeasy Micro or Mini kits according to cell number. To prevent cross-contamination, every cell subset was processed on its own, while patient and healthy donor samples were processed together. TCRB sequences were amplified from cDNA with the immunoSEQ multiplex PCR, producing 87-bp fragments spanning the CDR3 region. The amplicons were sequenced using the Illumina HiSeq platform. In the original analysis: Synthetic template baselines were used to correct PCR bias computationally, reads within Hamming distance 2 were collapsed, and singletons that could not be merged were discarded. By aligning reads against IMGT, V, D and J genes, CDR3 length, and insertions or deletions at six rearrangement sites were assigned. Within each subset, clonotype counts were normalized to the number of sorted cells before true diversity and Gini coefficients were calculated with the tcR R package. Repertoire sharing was quantified using the overlap coefficient calculated on TCRB nucleotide sequences. Out-of-frame TCRB sequences from naive cells were analyzed to stand in for the pre-selection repertoire. The source is immuneACCESS, and TCRdb retained only in-frame sequences with V and J called. Part of the clones is not carried over; for the studies checked, unresolved V genes explain less than half of this, and the remainder is unexplained. That table gives V, J and clone size, and the DNA gave D and trimming. The sample table holds 500,000 to 650,000 clones, of which roughly 12% were seen once. The ten largest clones take up around 0.12% of the sample.

General findings and caveats noted by the study authors: PCR might favor shorter templates, but patient and control samples were amplified and corrected together, so any skew would affect both groups equally. Because the HLA sub-analyses included only small numbers of individuals, any influence of HLA type on TCRB rearrangement was left unresolved. Naive, central memory and regulatory TCRB repertoires appeared more similar among patients than among healthy donors. Type 1 diabetes patients showed a moderate but significant shortening of TCRB CDR3 length in all four CD4+ subsets. Patients with type 1 diabetes made fewer insertions and deleted more nucleotides at VDJ recombination sites, implying thymic rearrangement abnormalities. Because cDNA was sequenced instead of genomic DNA, highly expressing activated cells could be over-represented, though the groups showed no difference in activation or CD3 levels.

The CDR3, from cysteine to phenylalanine, totals 15 residues. The CDR3 DNA has 45 bases and is translated from base 1. From V the trimming removes 6 bases and from J it removes 5 bases, while the gene matches leave 12 bases of the junction unaccounted for. The germline V gene (reference sequence) sets CDR1 to MNHEY and CDR2 to SMNVEV. Each donor gave one peripheral blood draw, averaging roughly 100 mL, which was collected into heparinised tubes. A BD FACSAria II and a panel including CD45RO, CCR7, CD25, CD127, CD95 and CD27 were used to sort naive, central memory, regulatory and stem cell-like memory CD4+ T cells. A purity above 98% was achieved for all sorted populations. PBMCs were separated immediately by Lymphoprep density gradient centrifugation and were stained directly, without being cultured. Samples were stained and sorted in pairs, with one healthy donor and one patient per experiment, so that batch effects were minimized.

The rearrangement joined TRBV27 to TRBJ2-5, with 7 junctional bases fitting TRBD2. This TCR was sampled from a man in his thirties or forties with type 1 diabetes. Sequencing used naive CD4+ T cells from blood. The cell subset or site tag for this specimen amounts to: true naive CD4+ T cells. The sequenced DNA: TGTGCCAGCAGCCCTGCGCCGGGGGGATCCGAGACCCAGTACTTC. Its translation is CASSPAPGGSETQYF.